The rows below give T cell receptor beta chains drawn from one sample of a study of blood T cells in healthy people across ages. From the 5' RACE reads, TCRdb called clonotypes with MiXCR, one entry per CDR3 protein. The data contain 650,000 to 1,000,000 distinct CDR3 sequences, 46% of them singletons. Sequencing was carried out using blood. These receptor sequences come from an elderly man in good health. CDR3s include the opening cysteine and the closing phenylalanine or tryptophan. A D gene is named only where the DNA matches it firmly. A row's size may be missing; if present it is once, few, many or a size class.

size	V	J	D	DNA	CDR3
.	TRBV5-1	TRBJ2-1	.	TGCGCCAGCAGCCCAGGGGCGGGGACCAATGAGCAGTTCTTC	CASSPGAGTNEQFF
many	TRBV12-3/TRBV12-4	TRBJ2-7	.	TGTGCCAGCAGTCTCCGCAGGGGCTACGAGCAGTACTTC	CASSLRRGYEQYF
few	TRBV14	TRBJ1-3	.	TGTGCCAGCAGCCCGGGACGTGGAAACACCATATATTTT	CASSPGRGNTIYF
many	TRBV14	TRBJ2-1	TRBD2	TGTGCCAGCAGCCAGTCCGGCGGGCCTAGCGGAAGACATGAGCAGTTCTTC	CASSQSGGPSGRHEQFF
.	TRBV6-5	TRBJ2-5	TRBD2	TGTGCCAGCACGGGGCTAGCGGGAGGTCGGGAGACCCAGTACTTC	CASTGLAGGRETQYF
.	TRBV21-1	TRBJ2-7	.	TGTGCCAGCAGCAAACCGGGGGAGCGGGAGGACTCCTACGAGCAGTACTTC	CASSKPGEREDSYEQYF
.	TRBV7-2	TRBJ2-4	.	TGTGCCAGCAGCTCAGAGACAGCCCTAGCCAAAAACATTCAGTACTTC	CASSSETALAKNIQYF
few	TRBV7-2	TRBJ2-1	.	TGTGCCAGCAGCTTAAGGGGGGGCCACAATGAGCAGTTCTTC	CASSLRGGHNEQFF
.	TRBV28	TRBJ1-2	.	TGTGCCAGCAGTCCCGGGACAAAGGGTCACTACACCTTC	CASSPGTKGHYTF
many	TRBV20-1	TRBJ2-5	.	TGCAGTGCCAGATGGGCCGCCCAAGAGACCCAGTACTTC	CSARWAAQETQYF
.	TRBV4-3	TRBJ2-7	.	TGCGCCAGCAGCCAAGATTCTCTCCGGGGGGAGCAGTACTTC	CASSQDSLRGEQYF
few	TRBV11-3	TRBJ2-1	TRBD2	TGTGCCAGCAGCGTCTCTAGCGGGAGTGTCAATGAGCAGTTCTTC	CASSVSSGSVNEQFF
.	TRBV6-5	TRBJ1-6	.	TGTGCCAGCAGTTCTCAAGGAGGTTCACCCCTCCACTTT	CASSSQGGSPLHF
.	TRBV29-1	TRBJ1-2	.	TGCAGCGTTGGCAGTCCTAACTATGGCTACACCTTC	CSVGSPNYGYTF
many	TRBV29-1	TRBJ2-1	.	TGCAGCGTGATAGGGACAACGGAGCAGTTCTTC	CSVIGTTEQFF
.	TRBV20-1	TRBJ1-6	TRBD1	TGCAGTGCCCTACCCAGGGGGCGGGGTTCACCCCTCCACTTT	CSALPRGRGSPLHF
.	TRBV4-1	TRBJ1-6	.	TGCGCCAGCAGCCAAGAACGCGGTGGTAATTCACCCCTCCACTTT	CASSQERGGNSPLHF
few	TRBV14	TRBJ2-2	.	TGTGCCAGCAGGCTTAGCTTGGCGAACACCGGGGAGCTGTTTTTT	CASRLSLANTGELFF
.	TRBV12-3/TRBV12-4	TRBJ2-1	.	TGTGCCAGCAGTCCTCAAAACAGGGTGCATGAGCAGTTCTTC	CASSPQNRVHEQFF
.	TRBV2	TRBJ2-5	.	TGTGCCAGTTACAAGATTAGAGGGGAGACCCAGTACTTC	CASYKIRGETQYF
.	TRBV12-3/TRBV12-4	TRBJ1-1	TRBD1	TGTGCCAGCAGTTTAGGTCTCCCGGGACAGGGGTTGAACACTGAAGCTTTCTTT	CASSLGLPGQGLNTEAFF
.	TRBV6-2/TRBV6-3	TRBJ2-7	.	TGTGCCAGCAGTTACTCGAGGCAGGGCGGCTCCTCCTACGAGCAGTACTTC	CASSYSRQGGSSYEQYF
few	TRBV4-2	TRBJ1-1	.	TGTGCCAGCAGCCAAGCTACAGGCAAAGCTTTCTTT	CASSQATGKAFF
.	TRBV2	TRBJ2-7	TRBD2	TGTGCCAACGGGAAAGCGGGAGGAGACTACGAGCAGTACTTC	CANGKAGGDYEQYF
.	TRBV10-3	TRBJ2-6	TRBD1	TGTGCCATCAGTGATCCAACAGGGGAGTTGTCGTTTCCATCTGGGGCCAACGTCCTGACTTTC	CAISDPTGELSFPSGANVLTF
.	TRBV25-1	TRBJ2-3	.	TGTGCCAGCAGCAGCGGAGCGGATGACGGTACGCAGTATTTT	CASSSGADDGTQYF
.	TRBV5-1	TRBJ2-6	TRBD1	TGCGCCAGCAGGCCCGTGGGACAGCGACTCTCTGGGGCCAACGTCCTGACTTTC	CASRPVGQRLSGANVLTF
.	TRBV5-1	TRBJ2-7	TRBD2	TGCGCCAGCAGCTCTACTCTAGCGGCCTACGAGCAGTACTTC	CASSSTLAAYEQYF
.	TRBV5-1	TRBJ2-2	.	TGCGCCAGCAGCAAGGACTCAGGGAACACCGGGGAGCTGTTTTTT	CASSKDSGNTGELFF
few	TRBV20-1	TRBJ2-7	TRBD2	TGCAGTGCTGAGGAGCTAGCGGGGGGCTACGAGCAGTACTTC	CSAEELAGGYEQYF
few	TRBV14	TRBJ1-1	.	TGTGCCAGCAGCCGGGACATTAACACTGAAGCTTTCTTT	CASSRDINTEAFF
many	TRBV29-1	TRBJ1-2	TRBD1	TGCAGCGTTCCCCCGGGACAGGGAAACTATGGCTACACCTTC	CSVPPGQGNYGYTF
few	TRBV20-1	TRBJ2-7	TRBD2	TGCAGTGCTAGGGGACTAGCGGGAGTCAGCTACGAGCAGTACTTC	CSARGLAGVSYEQYF
.	TRBV7-8	TRBJ2-1	TRBD2	TGTGCCAGCAGCTCCAGGACTAGCGGGAGTATCAGCAATGAGCAGTTCTTC	CASSSRTSGSISNEQFF
.	TRBV3-1	TRBJ2-7	TRBD2	TGTGCCAGCAGCCAGTCTAGCGGGCTTGTCTACGAGCAGTACTTC	CASSQSSGLVYEQYF
.	TRBV6-5	TRBJ2-5	TRBD1	TGTGCCAGCAGTTGGGACAGGAACCAAGAGACCCAGTACTTC	CASSWDRNQETQYF
.	TRBV27	TRBJ1-2	.	TGTGCCAGCAGTGTATTCAGGGGCGGTGGCTACACCTTC	CASSVFRGGGYTF
.	TRBV25-1	TRBJ2-7	.	TGTGCCACCCGTGAGACAGAATACAATGAGCAGTACTTC	CATRETEYNEQYF
.	TRBV5-1	TRBJ2-7	TRBD1	TGCGCCAGCAGCTTGGTACAGGGGCAAACCTACGAGCAGTACTTC	CASSLVQGQTYEQYF
.	TRBV7-2	TRBJ2-1	TRBD2	TGTGCCAGCAGCACCCCCCTAGCGGGAGGGGGGTCCTACAATGAGCAGTTCTTC	CASSTPLAGGGSYNEQFF
.	TRBV7-9	TRBJ1-5	.	TGTGCCAGCAGCCAAGATATTCCGCCCCAGCATTTT	CASSQDIPPQHF
.	TRBV6-6	TRBJ1-2	TRBD1	TGTGCCAGCAGCCGAGGACAGGGGACCTATGGCTACACCTTC	CASSRGQGTYGYTF
.	TRBV28	TRBJ1-1	.	TGTGCCAGCAGTCCTATTGGGACAATGAACACTGAAGCTTTCTTT	CASSPIGTMNTEAFF
.	TRBV3-1	TRBJ2-3	TRBD2	TGTGCCAGCAGCCTCACCTGGGACTACACAGATACGCAGTATTTT	CASSLTWDYTDTQYF
once	TRBV12-3/TRBV12-4	TRBJ1-1	.	TGTGCCAGCTCTGACCGGGGCGCGCAGAGCAGTATGGCTTTCTTT	CASSDRGAQSSMAFF